These 16 T cell receptor beta chains were sequenced from one sample in a study of OX40 agonist ivuxolimab in advanced cancers. Clones were sequenced by immunoSEQ multiplex PCR, and TCRdb holds only the in-frame ones, with some missing. The repertoire consists of some 67,000 clones, with 82% occurring once and the leading ten covering approximately 5.1%. Source: CD4+ or CD8+ T cells sorted from blood, taken in a trial of the OX40 agonist ivuxolimab. These receptors came from an adult with an advanced solid tumor such as melanoma, head and neck, liver or kidney cancer.

The chain has TRBV11-3 and TRBJ2-1; TRBD2 agrees at 7 bases. J lost 5 bases, V lost 3 bases, and 10 bases had no gene match. The CDR3 is 16 amino acids. Germline V gene data show CDR1 as SGHNT and CDR2 as YENEEA. In DNA form, the CDR3 reads TGTGCCAGCAGCTTGGACGGGGGGAGGAGGGACAATGAGCAGTTCTTC. Amino acid sequence: CASSLDGGRRDNEQFF. Supplemented by reference TRBV11-3 and TRBJ2-1, the full variable domain reads EAGVVQSPRYKIIEKKQPVAFWCNPISGHNTLYWYLQNLGQGPELLIRYENEEAVDDSQLPKDRFSAERLKGVDSTLKIQPAELGDSAVYLCASSLDGGRRDNEQFFGPGTRLTVL.

DNA for the CDR3: TGTGCCAGCAGTCACAGGGGGTACTCAACTGAAAAACTGTTTTTT. Translation: CASSHRGYSTEKLFF. This sequence joins TRBV11-2 and TRBJ1-4; 8 bases are shared with TRBD1. The CDR3 covers 15 residues. Per the germline V gene, CDR1 is SGHAT and CDR2 is FQNNGV. After removal of 6 bases from V and 7 bases from J, the junction contained 10 bases not matched to a gene.

The chain is built from TRBV11-1 and TRBJ1-1; 9 bases match TRBD1. The V and J ends lost 6 bases and 1 base, in that order; junction bases with no gene match: 6. Germline CDR1 reads SGHAT; CDR2 reads FQDESV (reference sequence). The CDR3 is 15 residues long. CDR3 DNA: TGTGCCAGCAGTAAACAGGGGGCCGGGAACACTGAAGCTTTCTTT. It codes for CASSKQGAGNTEAFF.

The chain employs TRBV21-1 and TRBJ2-7. TRBV21-1 is marked as a pseudogene. CDR3 size: 13 residues. CDR3: CASSKGGWYEQYF. The CDR3 bases are TGTGCCAGCAGCAAAGGGGGTTGGTACGAGCAGTACTTC.

The CDR3 region has the DNA TGCGCCAGCAGCCAAGATTGGCTAGCTTCCAATGAGCAGTTCTTC. It codes for CASSQDWLASNEQFF. The chain has TRBV4-3 and TRBJ2-1; D perhaps matches TRBD2 (5 bases). The V gene lost 0 bases and the J gene lost 6 bases, with 12 bases spanning the gap. The CDR3 totals 15 residues. From germline, CDR1 is LGHNA and CDR2 YSLEER.

This sequence joins TRBV28 and TRBJ2-2; 8 positions agree with TRBD1. The CDR3 runs 14 residues. V lost 5 bases and J lost 6; bases outside the gene matches: 5. Germline V lookup: CDR1 MDHEN, CDR2 SYDVKM. CDR3 DNA sequence: TGTGCCAGCAGTGTGGACAGGGTGGCCGGGGAGCTGTTTTTT. The encoded protein is CASSVDRVAGELFF. The variable domain in full, with the rest retrieved from reference TRBV28 and TRBJ2-2, is DVKVTQSSRYLVKRTGEKVFLECVQDMDHENMFWYRQDPGLGLRLIYFSYDVKMKEKGDIPEGYSVSREKKERFSLILESASTNQTSMYLCASSVDRVAGELFFGEGSRLTVL.

The J gene is TRBJ2-7, the V gene TRBV10-1; D gene unclear. Trimming pared 7 bases from V and 2 bases from J, leaving 15 bases between. This CDR3 spans 14 amino acids. Germline-derived CDR1 and CDR2 are WNHNN and SYGVQD (reference sequence). The CDR3 sequence: CASIETGIPYEQYF. CDR3 DNA sequence: TGCGCCAGCATTGAAACCGGAATACCCTACGAGCAGTACTTC.

The chain employs TRBV23-1 and TRBJ2-7; D tentatively reads TRBD1 or TRBD2 (5 bases each). TRBV23-1 is an ORF, and what it does is uncertain. With 4 bases removed from V and 0 bases from J, the gap between germline ends came to 13 bases. The CDR3 covers 15 residues. For the CDR3, the DNA is TGCGCCAGCAGTCCCCTTGTGGGGGACTCCTACGAGCAGTACTTC. The encoded protein is CASSPLVGDSYEQYF.

This chain connects TRBV19 to TRBJ2-3, with 13 bases aligning to TRBD2. With 8 bases clipped from V and 9 bases from J, the junction kept 8 bases outside the gene matches. CDR1 is LNHDA, CDR2 SQIVND, per germline (reference sequence). The CDR3 totals 14 residues. The CDR3 bases are TGTGCCAGTGGAAGACTAGCGGGAGGAGGGACGCAGTATTTT. Protein product: CASGRLAGGGTQYF.

The V and J genes are TRBV27 and TRBJ1-1; D uncertain. Germline CDR1 and CDR2: MNHEY and SMNVEV (reference sequence). This CDR3 has 13 amino acids. The V end lost 3 bases, the J end lost 3 bases, and 8 bases lay between the germline ends. CDR3 loop: CASSLKRDTEAFF. The CDR3, as DNA: TGTGCCAGCAGTTTGAAGAGAGACACTGAAGCTTTCTTT.

This clone was recorded a few times. The chain carries TRBV7-9 and TRBJ1-6; the D is unclear. From germline, CDR1 is SEHNR and CDR2 FQNEAQ (reference sequence). Trimming took 0 bases from V and 14 from J, leaving 11 bases between them. There are 13 residues in the CDR3. In DNA form, the CDR3 reads TGTGCCAGCAGCTTAGCGACATCCATATCCCTCCACTTT. It translates to CASSLATSISLHF.

V usage is TRBV5-5 and J usage is TRBJ2-3, with a tentative D call TRBD2 (5 bases). Germline CDR1 reads SGHKS; CDR2 reads YYEKEE (reference sequence). There are 18 residues in the CDR3. Trimming shortened V by 4 bases and J by 2 bases, and 23 bases separated the two germline ends. The CDR3 is CASSLSINAGGLTDTQYF. The CDR3 nucleotides are TGTGCCAGCAGCCTATCCATCAACGCGGGTGGCCTCACAGATACGCAGTATTTT.

CDR3: CASSRQGGGYEQYF. The CDR3 coding sequence is TGTGCCAGCAGCCGACAGGGAGGGGGCTACGAGCAGTACTTC. V and J are TRBV28 and TRBJ2-7; either TRBD1 or TRBD2 may supply D (7 bases each). Germline V gives CDR1 MDHEN, CDR2 SYDVKM. V lost 6 bases and J lost 3, with 15 bases in between. The CDR3 spans 14 residues.

The rearrangement joins TRBV13 to TRBJ2-1; 13 bases map to TRBD2. The CDR3 length is 16 residues. CDR1 and CDR2 (germline): PRHDT, FYEKMQ (reference sequence). Trimming cost V 0 bases and J 7 bases; bases outside gene matches: 3. The CDR3 nucleotides are TGTGCCAGCAGCTTAGGCCTGACTAGCGGGAGGAATGAGCAGTTCTTC. This sequence encodes CASSLGLTSGRNEQFF.

This clone has just a few counts. The V and J genes are TRBV6-5 and TRBJ1-6, with D perhaps matching TRBD1 (5 bases). Germline V gene sequence: CDR1 MNHEY, CDR2 SVGAGI. This CDR3 has 9 amino acids. This CDR3 reads CASGAPLHF. DNA for the CDR3: TGTGCGTCGGGGGCACCCCTCCACTTT.

The rearrangement uses TRBV6-1 and TRBJ2-2; 7 bases fit TRBD1. With 8 bases clipped from V and 0 bases from J, the junction kept 6 bases outside the gene matches. The CDR3 has 15 residues. The germline CDR1 and CDR2 sequences are MNHNS and SASEGT. The CDR3, as DNA: TGTGCCAGCCGCACCGGGACAGCGAACACCGGGGAGCTGTTTTTT. As protein: CASRTGTANTGELFF.